Given below is one T cell receptor beta chain in context. No antigen is known for it. The junction departs from the called germline gene at one end, perhaps through a read error. The data belong to a study of T cells in Graves' hyperthyroidism and ophthalmopathy. Study-wide results and caveats: The majority of expanded thyroid clonotypes above 0.001 also appeared in blood. Ophthalmopathy, as predicted by the model, came a median around 7 months after the prediction. A model using 13 V-J features told ophthalmopathy apart from stable hyperthyroidism.

From RNA transcripts, TCR beta CDR3 regions were amplified. First-round RT-PCR targeting the TCR CDR3 was performed with the HTBI primer set. TCRdb independently ran MiXCR on the multiplex PCR reads; one entry per CDR3 protein. The profile shows 690,000 or so distinct CDR3 sequences, roughly 20% of them singletons. The CDR3 runs to 14 residues. CDR1 LNHNV and CDR2 YYDKDF come from the germline V gene (reference sequence). Hyperthyroidism patients were newly diagnosed, had disease duration under 2 months, and were aged 18 to 65 years. The receptor was isolated from a woman aged 45-60 years with Graves' hyperthyroidism that later progressed to Graves' ophthalmopathy. The chain employs TRBV15 and TRBJ1-2, with D unclear. What was sequenced was blood. CDR3 in amino acids: CATRRNQANYGYTF. The DNA for the CDR3 is TGTGCCACCCGCAGGAATCAAGCTAACTATGGCTACACCTTC.